The 6 T cell receptor beta chains given below trace back to one sample, sequenced in a study of T cell responses to AZD1222 COVID-19 vaccine. The table came from immunoSEQ multiplex PCR; TCRdb's copy has only in-frame clones and leaves some out. The sample lists tens of thousands of clones; 88% were seen once. The sequenced sample was peripheral blood, obtained on day 0 of MenACWY control vaccination. These receptors originate from an adult in good health.

The V and J genes are TRBV4-1 and TRBJ1-4; no definite D call. CDR1 MGHRA and CDR2 YSYEKL come from the germline V gene. This CDR3 has 15 residues. V lost 4 bases and J 7 bases, leaving 16 bases between the germline ends. The CDR3 DNA is TGCGCCAGCAGCCGCCCCGAGGCGGCGAGTGAAAAACTGTTTTTT. This gives the protein CASSRPEAASEKLFF.

The chain is built from TRBV25-1 and TRBJ1-6; possible D gene TRBD1, 5 bases. CDR1 and CDR2 from the germline V gene are MGHDK and SYGVNS. Deletions cut 5 bases from V and 5 bases from J, with 13 bases between. The length of the CDR3 is 15 residues. The DNA for the CDR3 is TGTGCCAGCAGTCGGGACTCAGTCCATAATTCACCCCTCCACTTT. Its translation is CASSRDSVHNSPLHF.

The rearrangement uses TRBV20-1 and TRBJ1-6; 9 bases are a match to TRBD1. Germline V gene lookup returns CDR1 DFQATT and CDR2 SNEGSKA (reference sequence). The V segment lost 3 bases and the J segment 7 bases; nucleotides outside the gene matches: 13. There are 17 residues in the CDR3. The chain's CDR3 is CSASEATGGTGNSPLHF. CDR3 coding DNA: TGCAGTGCTAGTGAAGCGACCGGCGGGACAGGGAATTCACCCCTCCACTTT.

The rearrangement links TRBV7-9 to TRBJ2-1; tentatively, D is TRBD1 (7 bases). CDR1 is SEHNR, CDR2 FQNEAQ, per germline (reference sequence). CDR3 length equals 14 residues. The ends were cut back, 5 bases at V and 7 bases at J, with 15 bases in the middle. CDR3 loop: CASSPRAGGNEQFF. The DNA of the CDR3 is TGTGCCAGCAGCCCCCGGGCAGGGGGGAATGAGCAGTTCTTC.

The gene calls are TRBV3-1 (or the pseudogene TRBV3-2) and TRBJ2-7; D is undetermined. Germline values: CDR1 LGHDT, CDR2 YNNKEL (reference sequence). The length of the CDR3 is 12 residues. The V end was cut by 4 bases, the J end by 0 bases, with 4 bases between. CDR3 DNA sequence: TGTGCCAGCAGCCTTAGCTCCTACGAGCAGTACTTC. Its protein product is CASSLSSYEQYF.

This clone was detected only a few times. The chain combines TRBV10-3 with TRBJ2-1; 13 positions match TRBD2. This CDR3 has 14 residues. Trimming took 7 bases from V and 10 from J; bases not matched to a gene: 7. Germline CDR1 is ENHRY and CDR2 is SYGVKD. The CDR3 DNA is TGTGCCATCAAGGGACTAGCGGGGTGGGAAGAGCAGTTCTTC. This translates into CAIKGLAGWEEQFF.